The next 29 T cell receptor beta chains were all read from a single sample in a study of blood T cells in healthy people across ages. Together with a sample-barcoded 5' primer, a J-beta primer mix was included in a second PCR lasting roughly 6 to 12 cycles. Using its own MiXCR run on the 5' RACE reads, TCRdb lists one record per CDR3 protein. The repertoire has some 690,000 distinct CDR3 sequences, about 24% of them found once; the top ten carry 22%. Sequenced material: blood. The receptors were gathered from a man in his 70s in good health.

This clonotype was detected a few times. This chain uses TRBV14 with TRBJ2-1, with a tentative D call TRBD2 (6 bases). Trimming took 1 base from V and 3 from J, leaving 16 bases between them. Germline-derived CDR1 and CDR2 are SGHDN and FVKESK. CDR3 length: 17 residues. CDR3 sequence (DNA): TGTGCCAGCAGCCAAGTTCTCGGCGGGATGGGCTACAATGAGCAGTTCTTC. This codes for CASSQVLGGMGYNEQFF.

This clonotype was counted only a few times. The chain has TRBV29-1 and TRBJ1-5, with TRBD1 as a possible D gene (6 bases). The CDR3 contains 11 residues. Germline V lookup: CDR1 SQVTM, CDR2 ANQGSEA. CDR3 bases: TGCGCGGCAGGGGGCAATCAGCCCCAGCATTTT. This codes for CAAGGNQPQHF.

This clonotype was detected ten times or more. This chain uses TRBV6-6 with TRBJ2-3; tentatively, D is TRBD1 (5 bases). In germline, CDR1 is MNHNY, CDR2 SVGAGI (reference sequence). CDR3 length equals 15 residues. V shed 2 bases and J shed 1 base, with 10 bases lying between them. CDR3 DNA sequence: TGTGCCAGCAGTTACCGGCTAGGGGGCACAGATACGCAGTATTTT. It translates to CASSYRLGGTDTQYF.

The table lists this clonotype with a few counts. The genes are TRBV28 and TRBJ2-2; unclear D gene. V gave up 6 bases and J gave up 6 bases, with 11 bases separating them. Germline V gene data show CDR1 as MDHEN and CDR2 as SYDVKM. This CDR3 spans 13 amino acids. The CDR3 DNA follows: TGTGCCAGCAGGGGTTACATTCCCGGGGAGCTGTTTTTT. Its translation is CASRGYIPGELFF.

There are a few counts of this clonotype. V and J are TRBV20-1 and TRBJ2-1; D gene uncertain. Trimming took 2 bases from V and 0 from J, leaving 11 bases between them. The CDR3 is 15 amino acids. Germline lookup yields CDR1 DFQATT and CDR2 SNEGSKA (reference sequence). The CDR3 protein is CSARSAESSYNEQFF. CDR3 nucleotide sequence: TGCAGTGCTAGATCGGCTGAGAGCTCCTACAATGAGCAGTTCTTC.

The CDR3 reads CASTIPGLFRTGELFF. Here the CDR3 DNA reads TGTGCCAGCACCATTCCGGGACTCTTTCGTACCGGGGAGCTGTTTTTT. This chain joins TRBV11-2 and TRBJ2-2; the D gene is possibly TRBD2 (6 bases). V was cut by 7 bases and J by 5 bases, with 20 bases left in between. Germline CDR1 is SGHAT and CDR2 is FQNNGV. The CDR3 is 16 residues long.

This clonotype has more than one count but fewer than ten. The chain uses TRBV10-2 and TRBJ2-3, with D perhaps matching TRBD1 or TRBD2 (5 bases each). This CDR3 has 13 amino acids. Between the trimmed V and J ends, which lost 5 bases and 6 bases, there was a span of 12 bases. Germline values: CDR1 WSHSY, CDR2 SAAADI. Written as DNA, the CDR3 is TGCGCCAGCAGTACAGGACTCGCGGATACGCAGTATTTT. This gives the protein CASSTGLADTQYF.

This clonotype has more than one count but fewer than ten. The V gene is TRBV29-1, the J gene TRBJ2-7; TRBD1 matches 8 bases. This CDR3 region has 11 residues. CDR1 is SQVTM and CDR2 is ANQGSEA in the germline V gene. After removal of 8 bases from V and 6 bases from J, the junction contained 6 bases not matched to a gene. CDR3 coding DNA: TGCAGCTACAGGGGGTCGATCGAGCAGTACTTC. It specifies CSYRGSIEQYF.

The CDR3, as DNA: TGCGCCAGCAGCTTAACACAGGGGGCGACTAATGAGCAGTTCTTC. It encodes CASSLTQGATNEQFF. The chain employs TRBV5-1 and TRBJ2-1; TRBD1 aligns across 9 bases. Germline V gene sequence: CDR1 SGHRS, CDR2 YFSETQ. The CDR3 has 15 amino acids. V lost 2 bases, J lost 7 bases, and 7 bases stayed unmatched.

The V and J genes are TRBV21-1 and TRBJ2-5; TRBD1, the D gene given by the table, was not confirmed from the DNA. With the DNA end fitting TRBJ2-7 better, the J assignment may be wrong. TRBV21-1 is reported as a pseudogene. The CDR3 runs to 17 residues. The CDR3 DNA sequence: TGTGCCAGCAGCAAAGGGCCGGTCCCAGATCTAGTAGGCGAGCAGTACGTC. It is translated as CASSKGPVPDLVGEQYV.

This clonotype was seen a few times. J is TRBJ2-1 and V is TRBV15, with D unclear. Germline CDR1 and CDR2: LNHNV and YYDKDF (reference sequence). This CDR3 contains 14 residues. Trimming removed 0 bases from V and 7 bases from J, with 10 bases in between. CDR3 bases: TGTGCCACCAGCAGAGACCCTGGAAGGAATGAGCAGTTCTTC. It yields the protein CATSRDPGRNEQFF.

This chain links TRBV6-2 or TRBV6-3 with TRBJ2-7, with 7 bases identical to TRBD1. CDR3 length: 14 amino acids. V lost 5 bases, J lost 1 base, and 5 bases stayed unmatched. Germline V gene sequence: CDR1 MNHEY, CDR2 SVGEGT. CDR3 residues: CASSPRTGSYEQYF. For the CDR3, the DNA is TGTGCCAGCAGTCCTAGGACAGGTTCCTACGAGCAGTACTTC.

The chain carries TRBV21-1 and TRBJ2-5. TRBV21-1 is a pseudogene. The CDR3 has 12 residues. The CDR3 is CASSERHETQYF. In DNA, the CDR3 is TGTGCCAGCAGCGAGCGACACGAGACCCAGTACTTC.

A few counts support this clonotype. The genes are TRBV20-1 and TRBJ1-2; D not certain. The CDR3 is made up of 12 amino acids. Trimming removed 1 base at V and 3 bases at J, with 6 bases between. CDR1 is DFQATT and CDR2 is SNEGSKA in the germline V gene (reference sequence). The CDR3 spells CSARVRDYGYTF. The DNA for the CDR3 is TGCAGTGCTAGAGTCCGGGACTATGGCTACACCTTC.

In its sample, this clonotype was seen many times. The chain is built from TRBV18 and TRBJ1-5, with TRBD1 matching over 9 bases. Losses at the gene ends were 10 bases for V and 4 bases for J; bases not matched to a gene: 11. The germline gives CDR1 KGHSH, CDR2 LQKENI. The CDR3 has 15 residues. The CDR3 is CATSGDREFNQPQHF. The DNA of the CDR3 is TGTGCCACCTCCGGGGACAGGGAGTTTAATCAGCCCCAGCATTTT.

V is TRBV29-1 and J is TRBJ2-3; 10 bases align to TRBD2. The CDR3 has 15 amino acids. The trim removed 7 bases at V and 0 bases at J, leaving 7 bases unmatched. Germline V gene lookup returns CDR1 SQVTM and CDR2 ANQGSEA. This CDR3 is CSARSGGGSTDTQYF. DNA for the CDR3: TGCAGCGCTCGAAGCGGGGGGGGGAGCACAGATACGCAGTATTTT.

The chain recombines TRBV5-1 with TRBJ2-3; the D gene could be TRBD1 or TRBD2 (6 bases each). This CDR3 spans 17 amino acids. V shed 6 bases and J shed 1 base, with 21 bases lying between them. Germline CDR1 and CDR2: SGHRS and YFSETQ. CDR3 in amino acids: CASNTRTGASGTDTQYF. In DNA form, the CDR3 reads TGCGCCAGCAATACAAGAACGGGGGCATCGGGCACAGATACGCAGTATTTT.

A few counts support this clonotype. A read error may produce the germline difference seen at one junction end. V gene TRBV7-2 combines with J gene TRBJ1-1; no clear D gene. The CDR3 loop spans 15 amino acids. CDR1 SGHTA and CDR2 FQGNSA come from the germline V gene. The CDR3 DNA is TGTGCCAGCACCTTAGGAGTTTCCAGGAACACTGAAGCTTTCTTT. Protein product: CASTLGVSRNTEAFF.

This clonotype was counted between two and nine times. The V call is TRBV20-1, the J call TRBJ1-6, with D possibly TRBD1 on 6 matching bases. Trimming cost V 0 bases and J 5 bases, with 20 bases left between them. CDR1 is DFQATT, CDR2 SNEGSKA, per germline (reference sequence). CDR3 length equals 18 residues. CDR3 region: CSARDPSGRGGHNSPLHF. Here the CDR3 DNA reads TGCAGTGCTAGAGATCCGTCGGGCAGGGGAGGTCATAATTCACCCCTCCACTTT.

This clonotype was seen only a few times. The J gene is TRBJ2-5, the V gene TRBV29-1; possibly TRBD1 for D (5 bases). The J call may not be correct, given that the DNA end is closer to TRBJ2-7. Germline loops: CDR1 SQVTM, CDR2 ANQGSEA. The CDR3 totals 17 residues. This CDR3 reads CSVGTLVAVVKAYEQYV. CDR3 DNA sequence: TGCAGCGTTGGGACACTGGTTGCAGTAGTCAAAGCCTACGAGCAGTACGTC.

This clonotype appeared a few times. The chain carries TRBV12-3 or TRBV12-4 and TRBJ1-4; no clear D. This CDR3 has 13 residues. Trimming left V 1 base short and J 10 bases short, with 10 bases between. In DNA, the CDR3 is TGTGCCAGCAGTTTAGGGGATGGTGGAAAACTGTTTTTT. Translated: CASSLGDGGKLFF.

This clonotype was seen a few times. V usage is TRBV29-1 and J usage is TRBJ2-1, with 15 bases identical to TRBD2. The CDR3 is 13 residues long. The V gene end was trimmed by 6 bases and the J gene end by 12 bases; junction bases not matched to a gene: 6. Germline-derived CDR1 and CDR2 are SQVTM and ANQGSEA. The CDR3 is CSVPGTSGRRQFF. The CDR3 bases are TGCAGCGTGCCCGGGACTAGCGGGAGGAGGCAGTTCTTC.

As DNA, the CDR3 is TGCGCCAGCAGCCCAAGACAGGGGCCCACGATGACTGAAGCTTTCTTT. It is translated as CASSPRQGPTMTEAFF. The genes are TRBV5-1 and TRBJ1-1; TRBD1 matches 8 bases. This CDR3 contains 16 residues. Germline V gives CDR1 SGHRS, CDR2 YFSETQ. V shed 4 bases and J 5 bases; nucleotides not matched to a gene: 13.

The rearrangement uses TRBV20-1 and TRBJ1-2, with 8 bases that match TRBD1. From germline, CDR1 is DFQATT and CDR2 SNEGSKA (reference sequence). Germline trimming cut 2 bases from V and 8 bases from J; bases unmatched to any gene: 16. The CDR3 length is 16 residues. CDR3 DNA sequence: TGCAGTGCTAGACACCGGACAGGGCCAGGTTCGAGGGGCTACACCTTC. Translating it yields CSARHRTGPGSRGYTF.

V is TRBV28 and J is TRBJ1-1; 8 positions match TRBD1. Losses at the gene ends were 3 bases for V and 2 bases for J; bases not matched to a gene: 20. Looked up from germline, CDR1 is MDHEN and CDR2 is SYDVKM. The CDR3 runs to 20 residues. Here the CDR3 reads CASSFGIADRARGINTEAFF. CDR3 nucleotide sequence: TGTGCCAGCAGTTTCGGTATAGCGGACAGGGCCCGGGGGATCAACACTGAAGCTTTCTTT.

This clonotype has more than one count but fewer than ten. The genes are TRBV6-1 and TRBJ1-4; no definite D call. The CDR3 sequence is 17 residues long. V dropped 1 base and J dropped 0 bases, with 12 bases sitting between them. Germline loops: CDR1 MNHNS, CDR2 SASEGT. The CDR3 DNA reads TGTGCCAGCAGTGAAGGGGGAGGCGGCACAACTAATGAAAAACTGTTTTTT. Protein sequence: CASSEGGGGTTNEKLFF.

This clonotype was seen ten or more times. The chain links TRBV12-3 or TRBV12-4 to TRBJ2-3; 9 bases are shared with TRBD2. Trimming at V came to 3 bases and at J to 3 bases, leaving 7 bases not matched to a gene. The CDR3 has 16 residues. The CDR3 sequence: CASSLGLAGATDTQYF. In DNA form, the CDR3 reads TGTGCCAGCAGTTTGGGGTTAGCGGGGGCGACAGATACGCAGTATTTT.

Concerning this clonotype itself: This may stem from a read error, because a much larger clone lies one nucleotide away. The CDR3 does not end in the conserved phenylalanine or tryptophan, so this is likely a read error. V usage is TRBV2 and J usage is TRBJ1-1; no definite D call. Germline V gives CDR1 SNHLY, CDR2 FYNNEI. The CDR3 consists of 12 residues. The ends were cut back, 4 bases at V and 2 bases at J, with 5 bases in the middle. The CDR3 is CASSVGNTEAFC. For the CDR3, the DNA is TGTGCCAGCAGTGTAGGAAACACTGAAGCTTTCTGT.

V and J are TRBV28 and TRBJ2-1; D is uncertain. The length of the CDR3 is 14 residues. V dropped 7 bases and J dropped 3 bases, with 13 bases sitting between them. Germline-derived CDR1 and CDR2 are MDHEN and SYDVKM. In DNA, the CDR3 is TGTGCCAGCACCCCGGCAGCAATCTACAATGAGCAGTTCTTC. Its translation: CASTPAAIYNEQFF.